This T cell receptor beta chain was recorded in a study of blood T cell repertoires in COVID-19. The overall study: Acute and convalescent COVID-19 samples came from the United States, Italy and Spain. PBMCs, B-cell-depleted T cells, or T cells were the source of the cDNA or gDNA that made up the material.

Original analysis: By means of reference gene primer amplification, nucleated cell counts were estimated. Profiled with immunoSEQ multiplex PCR; TCRdb holds only in-frame clones, not every one. That table gives V, J and clone size, and the DNA gave D and trimming. The sample yields more than 60,000 clones, around nine tenths seen once. V was clipped by 6 bases and J by 2 bases; unmatched bases: 5. CDR1 is SGHRS and CDR2 is YFSETQ in the germline V gene. The CDR3 is 14 amino acids. The sequence was obtained from a human donor in a cohort sampled during active COVID-19. The sample was peripheral blood. This chain uses TRBV5-1 with TRBJ2-7; 10 bases fit TRBD2. The CDR3 sequence is CASKLAGNAYEQYF. The CDR3 DNA follows: TGCGCCAGCAAACTAGCGGGGAATGCCTACGAGCAGTACTTC. The variable domain in full, with the rest retrieved from reference TRBV5-1 and TRBJ2-7, is KAGVTQTPRYLIKTRGQQVTLSCSPISGHRSVSWYQQTPGQGLQFLFEYFSETQRNKGNFPGRFSGRQFSNSRSEMNVSTLELGDSALYLCASKLAGNAYEQYFGPGTRLTVT.